The present T cell receptor (beta chain) was sequenced within a study of identical twins. The study, taken as a whole, reports: Conclusions were drawn cross-sectionally by statistical analysis, without following the same donors. Researchers reported weaker excess twin sharing in beta out-of-frame sequences.

Germline CDR1 SGHTA, CDR2 FQGNSA. This CDR3 is built from 14 residues. The V end lost 4 bases, the J end lost 8 bases, and 15 bases lay between the germline ends. About this clonotype itself: Its antigen is unknown.

A template switching step contributed a universal primer site, while unique molecular identifiers were present in the cDNA. TCRdb re-called the 5' RACE reads through MiXCR, storing one row per CDR3 protein. The sample yields 230,000 or so distinct CDR3 sequences, around 8% seen once. The sample was also linked to a second study, of yellow fever vaccine responses in identical twins.

The chain carries TRBV7-2 and TRBJ2-1; D might be TRBD1 or TRBD2, each matching 5 bases. Sequencing used CD8+ T cells sorted from blood. The source of this sequence is a woman younger than 35 in good health. CDR3 residues: CASSWILGADEQFF. As DNA, the CDR3 is TGTGCCAGCAGCTGGATACTAGGGGCCGATGAGCAGTTCTTC.